Listed here are 30 T cell receptor beta chains from one sample, sequenced in a study of T cells in localized non-small cell lung cancer. Measured with immunoSEQ multiplex PCR; TCRdb has only the in-frame clones, and not every one. Here the sample spans about 35,000 clones, around 80% being singletons. This material consisted of peripheral blood, taken before any cancer treatment. Receptors were obtained from a male donor aged 60 or over with stage III squamous cell lung carcinoma.

The V call is TRBV5-1, the J call TRBJ2-1; D unclear. The V gene's germline CDR1 is SGHRS and CDR2 YFSETQ. Trimming took off 6 bases at V and 1 base at J, with 11 bases between the two ends. This CDR3 region has 14 residues. The CDR3 coding sequence is TGCGCCAGCAAACAGCTTCCATCCTACAATGAGCAGTTCTTC. Translation: CASKQLPSYNEQFF.

In regard to this clone: A junction end diverges from the germline sequence, so it may reflect a read error. The chain combines TRBV2 with TRBJ2-7, with D hard to call. CDR1 SNHLY and CDR2 FYNNEI come from the germline V gene. CDR3 length: 12 amino acids. The CDR3 is CASRAKSYEQYF. CDR3 DNA: TGTGCCAGCAGGGCTAAATCCTATGAGCAGTACTTC.

This clone was counted only a few times. V is TRBV29-1 and J is TRBJ1-1; no reliable D call. The CDR3 is made up of 9 amino acids. Per germline, CDR1 SQVTM and CDR2 ANQGSEA. V lost 5 bases, J lost 4 bases, and 2 bases lay in between. CDR3 coding DNA: TGCAGCGTTAGCACTGAAGCTTTCTTT. Translating gives CSVSTEAFF. Based on the CDR3 plus reference TRBV29-1 and TRBJ1-1, the full variable domain is SAVISQKPSRDICQRGTSLTIQCQVDSQVTMMFWYRQQPGQSLTLIATANQGSEATYESGFVIDKFPISRPNLTFSTLTVSNMSPEDSSIYLCSVSTEAFFGQGTRLTVV.

The chain recombines TRBV7-2 with TRBJ2-1; 7 bases match TRBD1. Germline-derived CDR1 and CDR2 are SGHTA and FQGNSA. The CDR3 has 13 amino acids. Germline trimming cut 3 bases from V and 6 bases from J; bases unmatched to any gene: 2. DNA of the CDR3: TGTGCCAGCAGCTTGGGACAGTTCAATGAGCAGTTCTTC. Encoded protein: CASSLGQFNEQFF.

The CDR3 spells CAWSTGQETQYF. Here the CDR3 DNA reads TGTGCCTGGTCGACTGGCCAAGAGACCCAGTACTTC. V gene TRBV30 combines with J gene TRBJ2-5; D uncertain. This CDR3 spans 12 amino acids. The germline CDR1 and CDR2 sequences are GTSNPN and SVGIG (reference sequence). The V gene lost 5 bases and the J gene lost 1 base, with 8 bases spanning the gap.

The chain couples TRBV25-1 to TRBJ1-1, with unresolved D. Germline V lookup: CDR1 MGHDK, CDR2 SYGVNS. Trimming took off 1 base at V and 0 bases at J, with 9 bases between the two ends. The CDR3 is 15 residues long. In nucleotides, the CDR3 is TGTGCCAGCAGTGAATTGCTGGGTATGAACACTGAAGCTTTCTTT. Its translation is CASSELLGMNTEAFF.

The chain links TRBV6-4 to TRBJ1-2; D ambiguous. Germline assignment: CDR1 MRHNA and CDR2 SNTAGT. With 2 bases removed from V and 9 bases from J, the gap between germline ends came to 19 bases. There are 15 residues in the CDR3. The CDR3 DNA sequence: TGTGCCAGCAGTGACGTCTGGACTGATCCCTCTCGCTACACCTTC. This gives the protein CASSDVWTDPSRYTF.

The genes are TRBV5-6 and TRBJ2-5; the match to TRBD2 covers 7 bases. CDR3 length equals 15 residues. The germline V gene encodes CDR1 SGHDT and CDR2 YYEEEE. The V gene end was trimmed by 0 bases and the J gene end by 0 bases; junction bases not matched to a gene: 2. CDR3 DNA sequence: TGTGCCAGCAGCTTGGTCGGGGGGTACCAAGAGACCCAGTACTTC. As protein: CASSLVGGYQETQYF.

The chain combines TRBV30 with TRBJ1-5; 7 positions match TRBD1. The CDR3 contains 14 residues. Per germline, CDR1 GTSNPN and CDR2 SVGIG (reference sequence). Unmatched junction bases numbered 6, after V lost 2 bases and J lost 5 bases. The CDR3 reads CAWSQTGVDQPQHF. CDR3 in DNA: TGTGCCTGGAGTCAAACAGGGGTGGATCAGCCCCAGCATTTT.

This rearrangement joins TRBV6-1 to TRBJ1-5; D is unclear. V lost 0 bases, J lost 0 bases, and 6 bases lay in between. This CDR3 has 15 amino acids. The germline gives CDR1 MNHNS, CDR2 SASEGT. CDR3 DNA sequence: TGTGCCAGCAGTGAAGCCTCAGTTAGCAATCAGCCCCAGCATTTT. Its translation is CASSEASVSNQPQHF.

V usage is TRBV30 and J usage is TRBJ2-5; D uncertain. Germline CDR1 reads GTSNPN; CDR2 reads SVGIG (reference sequence). The CDR3 has 12 amino acids. Between the trimmed V and J ends, which lost 0 bases and 5 bases, there was a span of 7 bases. CDR3 nucleotide sequence: TGTGCCTGGAGTGTACAGATGGAGACCCAGTACTTC. Translation: CAWSVQMETQYF.

The chain combines TRBV25-1 with TRBJ1-2; D unclear. The CDR3 runs 13 residues. Germline V gene sequence: CDR1 MGHDK, CDR2 SYGVNS. Trimming pared 4 bases from V and 7 bases from J, leaving 13 bases between. DNA for the CDR3: TGTGCCAGCAGTGTAGCTCCCCGGGCTGGCTACACCTTC. Encoded protein: CASSVAPRAGYTF.

CDR3 in DNA: TGTGCCAGCAGCCAGGGGCTGGGCGGACAAGAGACCCAGTACTTC. Its translation is CASSQGLGGQETQYF. The rearrangement uses TRBV7-7 and TRBJ2-5, with D perhaps matching TRBD1 (6 bases). Trimming stripped 5 bases from V and 2 bases from J, with 15 bases between. CDR1 is SSHAT, CDR2 FNYEAQ, per germline (reference sequence). This CDR3 is built from 15 residues.

The chain combines TRBV29-1 with TRBJ1-1; 7 bases line up with TRBD1. The CDR3 runs to 11 residues. The germline gives CDR1 SQVTM, CDR2 ANQGSEA. V lost 5 bases, J lost 6 bases, and 3 bases stayed unmatched. The CDR3 is CSVSGQSEAFF. The CDR3 DNA is TGCAGCGTTTCGGGACAGTCTGAAGCTTTCTTT.

This rearrangement joins TRBV5-1 to TRBJ1-2; D remains ambiguous. This CDR3 contains 14 residues. Germline CDR1 and CDR2: SGHRS and YFSETQ. V lost 0 bases and J lost 3, with 9 bases in between. The CDR3 DNA reads as TGCGCCAGCAGCTTGGGAGGTCTGGACTATGGCTACACCTTC. This translates into CASSLGGLDYGYTF.

The rearrangement links TRBV29-1 to TRBJ2-1; a weak D match, TRBD2 (7 bases). Germline V gene data show CDR1 as SQVTM and CDR2 as ANQGSEA. This CDR3 comprises 15 residues. V lost 6 bases, J lost 2 bases, and 17 bases lay in between. The CDR3 DNA sequence: TGCAGCGTCGGAGCGAGGGGGACTACCTACAATGAGCAGTTCTTC. Its translation: CSVGARGTTYNEQFF.

The genes are TRBV7-8 and TRBJ1-2; D is ambiguous. V lost 0 bases and J 6 bases, leaving 14 bases between the germline ends. This CDR3 has 15 amino acids. Germline loops: CDR1 SGHVS, CDR2 FQNEAQ. The CDR3 reads CASSLARNAYNGYTF. DNA of the CDR3: TGTGCCAGCAGCTTAGCGCGGAACGCGTACAATGGCTACACCTTC.

The chain links TRBV5-1 to TRBJ2-1; 10 nucleotides line up with TRBD2. Germline lookup yields CDR1 SGHRS and CDR2 YFSETQ. Germline trimming cut 0 bases from V and 7 bases from J; bases unmatched to any gene: 4. The CDR3 is 15 residues long. The CDR3 region has the DNA TGCGCCAGCAGCTTGGGGCTAGCGGGGGCGAATGAGCAGTTCTTC. This codes for CASSLGLAGANEQFF.

This clone came up a few times. The chain has TRBV7-6 and TRBJ2-5; the D gene could be TRBD1 or TRBD2 (5 bases each). The germline V gene encodes CDR1 SGHVS and CDR2 FNYEAQ. Trimming stripped 3 bases from V and 4 bases from J, with 9 bases between. The length of the CDR3 is 13 residues. The CDR3: CASSLRGGETQYF. Written as DNA, the CDR3 is TGTGCCAGCAGCTTGAGGGGTGGAGAGACCCAGTACTTC.

The V call is TRBV19, the J call TRBJ2-2; no clear D. The V end lost 3 bases, the J end lost 6 bases, and 11 bases lay between the germline ends. The length of the CDR3 is 14 residues. The germline V gene encodes CDR1 LNHDA and CDR2 SQIVND (reference sequence). This CDR3 reads CASSMGREPGELFF. In DNA form, the CDR3 reads TGTGCCAGTAGTATGGGTCGAGAGCCCGGGGAGCTGTTTTTT.

The chain carries TRBV12-5 and TRBJ1-1; D is ambiguous. In germline, CDR1 is LGHNT, CDR2 FRNRAP. The ends were cut back, 5 bases at V and 1 base at J, with 5 bases in the middle. The CDR3 extends over 12 amino acids. CDR3 bases: TGTGCTAGTGGTCCCCAGAACACTGAAGCTTTCTTT. Residues: CASGPQNTEAFF.

V usage is TRBV15 and J usage is TRBJ2-3; D may be TRBD1 (6 bases). Germline CDR1 LNHNV, CDR2 YYDKDF (reference sequence). Trimming removed 2 bases at V and 4 bases at J, with 13 bases between. This CDR3 is 15 amino acids long. The CDR3 DNA reads as TGTGCCACCAGCAGATCCAGGCAGGGGCCAGATACGCAGTATTTT. It is translated as CATSRSRQGPDTQYF. Filled out from reference TRBV15 and TRBJ2-3, the complete variable domain reads DAMVIQNPRYQVTQFGKPVTLSCSQTLNHNVMYWYQQKSSQAPKLLFHYYDKDFNNEADTPDNFQSRRPNTSFCFLDIRSPGLGDTAMYLCATSRSRQGPDTQYFGPGTRLTVL.

J is TRBJ1-2 and V is TRBV21-1; the table's TRBD1 call for D was not verified on the DNA. TRBV21-1 is termed a pseudogene. This CDR3 has 11 amino acids. CDR3 region: CARDRAYGYTF. The DNA for the CDR3 is TGTGCCAGGGACAGGGCCTATGGCTACACCTTC.

This clone was counted a single time. This sequence joins TRBV5-4 and TRBJ2-7; possible D gene TRBD1, 5 bases. Trimming pared 3 bases from V and 2 bases from J, leaving 9 bases between. The CDR3 has 13 amino acids. Per germline, CDR1 SGHNT and CDR2 YYREEE (reference sequence). The CDR3 sequence is CASSWGDPYEQYF. The CDR3 DNA sequence: TGTGCCAGCAGCTGGGGCGATCCCTACGAGCAGTACTTC. The full variable domain, rest sourced from reference TRBV5-4 and TRBJ2-7, is ETGVTQSPTHLIKTRGQQVTLRCSSQSGHNTVSWYQQALGQGPQFIFQYYREEENGRGNFPPRFSGLQFPNYSSELNVNALELDDSALYLCASSWGDPYEQYFGPGTRLTVT.

This chain joins TRBV23-1 and TRBJ2-6; possible D gene TRBD2, 6 bases. TRBV23-1 is designated an ORF whose function remains uncertain. This CDR3 has 18 amino acids. The V gene lost 4 bases and the J gene lost 0 bases, with 16 bases spanning the gap. CDR3: CASSPRDCLSSGANVLTF. The CDR3 DNA is TGCGCCAGCAGTCCCCGGGACTGCTTGAGCTCTGGGGCCAACGTCCTGACTTTC.

Turning to this clone: Compared with germline, one end of the junction differs, possibly owing to a read error. This chain connects TRBV19 to TRBJ2-1, with 10 bases that match TRBD1. The CDR3 is 15 amino acids. Germline V lookup: CDR1 LNHDA, CDR2 SQIVND (reference sequence). The CDR3: CASTPTGGAYNEQFF. CDR3 DNA: TGTGCCAGTACCCCGACAGGGGGCGCCTATAATGAGCAGTTCTTC.

The chain has TRBV29-1 and TRBJ1-1; D unclear. The CDR3 consists of 12 residues. V lost 7 bases and J 1 base, leaving 10 bases between the germline ends. Germline V gives CDR1 SQVTM, CDR2 ANQGSEA. As DNA, the CDR3 is TGCAGCGCCCGGGCAACGAACACTGAAGCTTTCTTT. This sequence encodes CSARATNTEAFF.

The chain carries TRBV7-9 and TRBJ2-1; 7 bases are a match to TRBD1. The CDR3 has 15 amino acids. Trimming removed 6 bases from V and 2 bases from J; junction bases left unmatched: 7. The V gene's germline CDR1 is SEHNR and CDR2 FQNEAQ (reference sequence). CDR3 sequence: CASRSPGQPYNEQFF. CDR3 nucleotide sequence: TGTGCCAGCAGATCCCCGGGACAGCCCTACAATGAGCAGTTCTTC.

This clone was counted between two and nine times. This chain connects TRBV9 to TRBJ2-1; the D gene is possibly TRBD2 (6 bases). Germline values: CDR1 SGDLS, CDR2 YYNGEE. The CDR3 runs 15 residues. Trimming left V 4 bases short and J 5 bases short, with 16 bases between. The CDR3, as DNA: TGTGCCAGCAGCCCCGGGACTCTAGGAAACAATGAGCAGTTCTTC. Amino acid sequence: CASSPGTLGNNEQFF.

This clone was found a few times. This rearrangement joins TRBV6-1 to TRBJ2-1, with 7 nucleotides matching TRBD2. The V gene's germline CDR1 is MNHNS and CDR2 SASEGT. J gave up 4 bases and V 1 base, and 7 bases lay outside the gene matches. CDR3 size: 16 residues. The CDR3 nucleotides are TGTGCCAGCAGTGAAGAGCCAGCGGGGACTTACAATGAGCAGTTCTTC. Residues: CASSEEPAGTYNEQFF.